The clone carrying this T cell receptor (beta chain) was recorded only once. These data belong to a study of T cell clones after liver transplantation. Clones were sequenced by immunoSEQ multiplex PCR, and TCRdb holds only the in-frame ones, with some missing. The sample has roughly 100,000 clones, around 86% seen once. The germline V gene has CDR1 KGHSH and CDR2 LQKENI. Germline trimming cut 2 bases from V and 3 bases from J; bases unmatched to any gene: 8. The CDR3 consists of 16 residues. The sample in question was CD4+ T cells from blood, obtained before liver transplant. This TCR was sampled from a human donor who received a liver transplant. The chain is built from TRBV18 and TRBJ2-7; 9 positions agree with TRBD2. The CDR3 spells CASSPSDSSGSYEQYF. The CDR3 DNA sequence: TGTGCCAGCTCACCATCAGACAGTAGCGGGAGCTACGAGCAGTACTTC.